This is a list of T cell receptor beta chains from one sample in a study of T cell responses to AZD1222 COVID-19 vaccine. The protocol was immunoSEQ multiplex PCR, while the TCRdb copy is restricted to in-frame clones and leaves out a portion. Among about 210,000 clones listed, approximately 94% were seen once. Sequences were derived from peripheral blood, sampled 28 days after the second dose of the MenACWY control vaccine. The receptors originated from an adult who received the MenACWY meningococcal vaccine as a control. The CDR3 runs from the conserved cysteine through the conserved F or W. Each record gives: clone size, V gene, J gene, D gene, CDR3 protein, CDR3 DNA. A D gene is named only where the DNA matches it firmly. Rows give clone size only sometimes, using once, few, many, or a class for an expanded clone.

clone_size: -
v_call: TRBV5-1
j_call: TRBJ2-5
d_call: -
cdr3_aa: CASSPGTNQETQYF
cdr3_nt: TGCGCCAGCAGCCCCGGGACAAACCAAGAGACCCAGTACTTC

clone_size: -
v_call: TRBV18
j_call: TRBJ1-3
d_call: TRBD1
cdr3_aa: CASSPKSGQGVYTGRGNTIYF
cdr3_nt: TGTGCCAGCTCACCAAAATCTGGACAGGGAGTATACACCGGTCGTGGAAACACCATATATTTT

clone_size: -
v_call: TRBV11-3
j_call: TRBJ2-1
d_call: TRBD2
cdr3_aa: CASSLGGLAGDDNEQFF
cdr3_nt: TGTGCCAGCAGCTTAGGTGGGCTAGCGGGCGATGACAATGAGCAGTTCTTC

clone_size: -
v_call: TRBV6-2/TRBV6-3
j_call: TRBJ1-6
d_call: -
cdr3_aa: CASSAASPLHF
cdr3_nt: TGTGCCAGCAGCGCCGCTTCACCCCTCCACTTT

clone_size: -
v_call: TRBV4-1
j_call: TRBJ2-1
d_call: -
cdr3_aa: CASSQESGITSGEQFF
cdr3_nt: TGCGCCAGCAGCCAAGAATCTGGGATCACCTCTGGTGAGCAGTTCTTC

clone_size: -
v_call: TRBV9
j_call: TRBJ2-1
d_call: -
cdr3_aa: CASSVGRNNEQFF
cdr3_nt: TGTGCCAGCAGCGTGGGAAGGAACAATGAGCAGTTCTTC

clone_size: -
v_call: TRBV7-2
j_call: TRBJ2-1
d_call: -
cdr3_aa: CASSPTSGEQFF
cdr3_nt: TGTGCCAGCAGCCCAACCTCAGGTGAGCAGTTCTTC

clone_size: once
v_call: TRBV9
j_call: TRBJ2-1
d_call: TRBD2
cdr3_aa: CASRGDNEQFF
cdr3_nt: TGTGCCAGCCGGGGGGACAATGAGCAGTTCTTC

clone_size: -
v_call: TRBV20-1
j_call: TRBJ2-7
d_call: -
cdr3_aa: CSASETAGLSYEQYF
cdr3_nt: TGCAGTGCTAGTGAGACGGCGGGCCTGTCCTACGAGCAGTACTTC

clone_size: once
v_call: TRBV4-3
j_call: TRBJ2-7
d_call: -
cdr3_aa: CASSQERTGLSYEQYF
cdr3_nt: TGCGCCAGCAGCCAAGAGAGAACAGGGCTATCCTACGAGCAGTACTTC

clone_size: -
v_call: TRBV4-1
j_call: TRBJ1-4
d_call: -
cdr3_aa: CASSQPAEREKLFF
cdr3_nt: TGCGCCAGCAGCCAACCCGCCGAAAGAGAAAAACTGTTTTTT

clone_size: once
v_call: TRBV10-3
j_call: TRBJ2-1
d_call: -
cdr3_aa: CAISTRGGYNEQFF
cdr3_nt: TGTGCCATCAGCACTAGGGGGGGGTACAATGAGCAGTTCTTC

clone_size: -
v_call: TRBV7-9
j_call: TRBJ2-1
d_call: TRBD1
cdr3_aa: CASSLGQGSYNEQFF
cdr3_nt: TGTGCCAGCAGCCTGGGACAGGGCTCCTACAATGAGCAGTTCTTC

clone_size: -
v_call: TRBV6-2/TRBV6-3
j_call: TRBJ2-7
d_call: -
cdr3_aa: CASSLGASVPYEQYF
cdr3_nt: TGTGCCAGCAGCCTAGGAGCGTCTGTTCCCTACGAGCAGTACTTC

clone_size: once
v_call: TRBV13
j_call: TRBJ2-1
d_call: TRBD1
cdr3_aa: CASSPIQGAASEYEQFF
cdr3_nt: TGTGCCAGCAGCCCAATACAGGGGGCGGCTAGCGAGTATGAGCAGTTCTTC

clone_size: -
v_call: TRBV3-1/TRBV3-2
j_call: TRBJ2-2
d_call: TRBD2
cdr3_aa: CASSQPITSGTMSGGELFF
cdr3_nt: TGTGCCAGCAGCCAGCCTATTACCTCCGGGACTATGTCGGGCGGGGAGCTGTTTTTT

clone_size: -
v_call: TRBV5-6
j_call: TRBJ2-1
d_call: -
cdr3_aa: CASSLFGNEQFF
cdr3_nt: TGTGCCAGCAGCTTGTTCGGGAATGAGCAGTTCTTC